The source of this T cell receptor beta chain is a study of T cells in Graves' hyperthyroidism and ophthalmopathy. The TCR beta CDR3 regions underwent amplification using RNA transcripts as the source. In the first-round RT-PCR of the TCR CDR3, the HTBI primer set was used. Each CDR3 protein is one row after TCRdb ran MiXCR on the multiplex PCR reads. The sample comprises 550,000 to 800,000 distinct CDR3 sequences, about a sixth of which are singletons, and over 7.5% rests with the top ten. The authors deemed Graves' hyperthyroidism stable absent ophthalmopathy progression within 18 months. This clonotype has more than one count but fewer than ten. CDR1 MNHEY and CDR2 SMNVEV come from the germline V gene (reference sequence). With 5 bases clipped from V and 4 bases from J, the junction kept 12 bases outside the gene matches. The length of the CDR3 is 17 residues.

The chain joins TRBV27 to TRBJ1-1; 11 nucleotides agree with TRBD1. The sequenced material came from blood. This receptor was identified in a man in his late teens or twenties with Graves' hyperthyroidism. Here the CDR3 reads CASSVSRDRGSPTEAFF. CDR3 in DNA: TGTGCCAGCAGTGTGTCCCGGGACAGGGGGTCTCCCACTGAAGCTTTCTTT.